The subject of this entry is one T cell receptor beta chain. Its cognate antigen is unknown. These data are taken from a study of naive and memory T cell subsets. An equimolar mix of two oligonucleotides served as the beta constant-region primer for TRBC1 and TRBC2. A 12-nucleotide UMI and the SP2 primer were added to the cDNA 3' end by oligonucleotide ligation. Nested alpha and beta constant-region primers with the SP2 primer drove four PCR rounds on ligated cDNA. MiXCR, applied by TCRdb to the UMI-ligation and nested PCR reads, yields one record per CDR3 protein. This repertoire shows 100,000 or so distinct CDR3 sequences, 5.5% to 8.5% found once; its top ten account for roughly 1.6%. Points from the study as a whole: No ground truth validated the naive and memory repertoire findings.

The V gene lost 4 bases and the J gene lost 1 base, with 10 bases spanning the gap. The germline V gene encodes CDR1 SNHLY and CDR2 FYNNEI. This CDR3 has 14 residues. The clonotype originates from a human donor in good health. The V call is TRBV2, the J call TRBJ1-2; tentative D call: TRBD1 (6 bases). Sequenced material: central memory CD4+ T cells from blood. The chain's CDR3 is CASSAQGNNYGYTF. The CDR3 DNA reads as TGTGCCAGCAGTGCCCAGGGGAATAACTATGGCTACACCTTC.